What follows are 15 T cell receptor beta chains derived from one specimen sequenced in a study of T-cell memory formation after mild COVID-19. TCRdb analysed the 5' RACE reads with MiXCR anew, one entry per CDR3 protein. The sample carries some 57,000 distinct CDR3 sequences, roughly an eighth recorded once. The sequenced material came from PBMCs or a T cell subset sorted from them (not recorded which). These receptors were obtained from a man younger than 35 who had mild COVID-19 (a few samples of this study predate the infection). Cell type and time point are not known.

Ten or more counts support this clonotype. The V gene is TRBV10-3, the J gene TRBJ2-7; no clear D. This CDR3 contains 13 residues. Trimming stripped 10 bases from V and 1 base from J, with 14 bases between. CDR1 and CDR2 from the germline V gene are ENHRY and SYGVKD. The DNA of the CDR3 is TGTGCCACCCGGGCTACCCTATCCTACGAGCAGTACTTC. Amino acid sequence: CATRATLSYEQYF.

The chain combines TRBV7-3 with TRBJ2-7; D tentatively fits TRBD1 or TRBD2 (5 bases each). Trimming pared 5 bases from V and 2 bases from J, leaving 25 bases between. CDR3 length: 18 residues. Germline V gene lookup returns CDR1 SGHTA and CDR2 FQGTGA. This CDR3 is CASSTHPSSGTQTYEQYF. The CDR3 bases are TGTGCCAGCAGCACCCATCCGTCTTCCGGGACGCAGACCTACGAGCAGTACTTC. Variable domain in full (rest from reference TRBV7-3 and TRBJ2-7): GAGVSQTPSNKVTEKGKYVELRCDPISGHTALYWYRQSLGQGPEFLIYFQGTGAADDSGLPNDRFFAVRPEGSVSTLKIQRTERGDSAVYLCASSTHPSSGTQTYEQYFGPGTRLTVT.

The rearrangement joins TRBV6-1 to TRBJ1-1, with 8 bases lining up with TRBD1. Trimming took 8 bases from V and 11 from J; bases not matched to a gene: 10. The CDR3 consists of 12 residues. Germline CDR1 is MNHNS and CDR2 is SASEGT. DNA of the CDR3: TGTGCCAGCGCCCGACCAGGGGGCCTGGCTTTCTTT. Its translation is CASARPGGLAFF.

This clonotype turned up a few times. This chain uses TRBV7-2 with TRBJ2-7; 8 nucleotides line up with TRBD1. The CDR3 has 15 residues. Germline trimming cut 2 bases from V and 4 bases from J; bases unmatched to any gene: 7. CDR1 and CDR2 from the germline V gene are SGHTA and FQGNSA. The CDR3 bases are TGTGCCAGCAGCTTATCCCCGGGACAGGTTTACGAGCAGTACGTC. It is translated as CASSLSPGQVYEQYV.

The chain is built from TRBV7-9 and TRBJ1-5, with D possibly TRBD1 on 6 matching bases. Trimming left V 11 bases short and J 4 bases short, with 15 bases between. CDR3 length: 13 amino acids. Germline V gene lookup returns CDR1 SEHNR and CDR2 FQNEAQ (reference sequence). The chain's CDR3 is CAVPGDNNQPQHF. The CDR3, as DNA: TGTGCCGTACCCGGGGACAATAATCAGCCCCAGCATTTT.

This clonotype turned up a few times. V gene TRBV3-1 combines with J gene TRBJ1-4; 8 nucleotides line up with TRBD1. The CDR3 is 16 residues long. Germline V gene sequence: CDR1 LGHDT, CDR2 YNNKEL (reference sequence). Losses at the gene ends were 4 bases for V and 5 bases for J; bases not matched to a gene: 9. CDR3 DNA sequence: TGTGCCAGCAGCCCGGGACAGGTTATGGAAAATGAAAAACTGTTTTTT. Translation gives CASSPGQVMENEKLFF.

This clonotype was counted many times. V gene TRBV7-2 combines with J gene TRBJ1-5; no definite D call. Germline V gives CDR1 SGHTA, CDR2 FQGNSA. Trimming took 5 bases from V and 0 from J, leaving 11 bases between them. The CDR3 runs 15 residues. CDR3 residues: CASSTVPNSNQPQHF. In DNA, the CDR3 is TGTGCCAGCAGCACGGTTCCTAATAGCAATCAGCCCCAGCATTTT.

This chain connects TRBV6-2 or TRBV6-3 to TRBJ1-5; 9 positions agree with TRBD1. Germline V gives CDR1 MNHEY, CDR2 SVGEGT. V shed 5 bases and J 5 bases; nucleotides not matched to a gene: 13. CDR3 length: 17 residues. The CDR3 DNA follows: TGTGCCAGCAGTGTACCGGACAGGACAGGGGCCCATCAGCCCCAGCATTTT. It translates to CASSVPDRTGAHQPQHF.

V is TRBV7-6 and J is TRBJ2-1; maybe TRBD1 (6 bases). V was trimmed by 5 bases and J by 5 bases, leaving 19 bases between them. Germline V gene lookup returns CDR1 SGHVS and CDR2 FNYEAQ. CDR3 size: 16 residues. The CDR3 sequence: CASSLGRGDWNNEQFF. CDR3 bases: TGTGCCAGCAGCCTAGGCAGGGGCGATTGGAACAATGAGCAGTTCTTC.

The chain recombines TRBV7-2 with TRBJ2-3; 11 nucleotides line up with TRBD1. Germline CDR1 is SGHTA and CDR2 is FQGNSA. V gave up 5 bases and J gave up 5 bases; unmatched junction bases: 9. The CDR3 is made up of 16 amino acids. The CDR3 is CASSAPPGQGGDTQYF. DNA for the CDR3: TGTGCCAGCAGCGCACCTCCGGGACAGGGGGGAGATACGCAGTATTTT.

The chain carries TRBV4-3 and TRBJ1-2, with D tentatively TRBD1 (5 bases). Germline lookup yields CDR1 LGHNA and CDR2 YSLEER. The CDR3 is 12 residues long. Trimming cost V 3 bases and J 8 bases, with 10 bases left between them. CDR3 amino acids: CASSQAGNGYTF. The CDR3 region has the DNA TGCGCCAGCAGCCAGGCAGGGAACGGCTACACCTTC.

This clonotype has at least ten counts. The rearrangement uses TRBV6-6 and TRBJ1-2, with D perhaps TRBD1 (6 bases). The CDR3 totals 16 residues. The germline gives CDR1 MNHNY, CDR2 SVGAGI (reference sequence). V was cut by 5 bases and J by 1 base, with 17 bases left in between. CDR3 sequence (DNA): TGTGCCAGCAGTGACGGAGGGGAAGGGGGTAACTATGGCTACACCTTC. It specifies CASSDGGEGGNYGYTF.

Only a few counts were recorded for this clonotype. The chain couples TRBV2 to TRBJ1-2; 8 bases are shared with TRBD1. Germline-derived CDR1 and CDR2 are SNHLY and FYNNEI. V lost 6 bases and J lost 6; bases outside the gene matches: 3. The CDR3 has 12 residues. For the CDR3, the DNA is TGTGCCAGCAGAGGGACAGGTGATGGCTACACCTTC. It yields the protein CASRGTGDGYTF.

This chain uses TRBV7-8 with TRBJ2-5, with 7 bases that match TRBD1. The junction had 6 bases not matched to a gene; V was cut back by 5 bases and J by 6 bases. The CDR3 has 13 amino acids. CDR1 is SGHVS, CDR2 FQNEAQ, per germline. The CDR3: CASSRDSLQTQYF. The DNA of the CDR3 is TGTGCCAGCAGCCGGGACAGTCTACAGACCCAGTACTTC.

This clonotype was counted between two and nine times. The gene calls are TRBV6-2 or TRBV6-3 and TRBJ1-1; TRBD1 matches 9 bases. The CDR3 spans 15 residues. Germline CDR1 and CDR2: MNHEY and SVGEGT. With V trimmed by 0 bases and J by 6 bases, 5 bases remained unmatched. In nucleotides, the CDR3 is TGTGCCAGCAGTTACTCCGGGACAGGGTCGGCTGAAGCTTTCTTT. It encodes CASSYSGTGSAEAFF.